A single sample gave rise to the 14 T cell receptor beta chains below, sequenced in a study of cytomegalovirus exposure and HLA in healthy donors. Primers for the PCR totalled 60 Vbeta and 13 Jbeta. Data came from immunoSEQ multiplex PCR; TCRdb stores just in-frame clones and leaves some out. The sample records 90,000 or so clones, 55% to 75% being singletons. Sequenced sample: PBMCs. These receptors were obtained from a man aged 45-65 years in good health and CMV-seronegative.

The rearrangement joins TRBV4-3 to TRBJ2-1; TRBD1 matches at 9 bases. The V segment lost 1 base and the J segment 10 bases; nucleotides outside the gene matches: 8. The V gene's germline CDR1 is LGHNA and CDR2 YSLEER. This CDR3 spans 15 amino acids. The CDR3 bases are TGCGCCAGCAGCCAAGCGACAGGGGGAGTTCGGGAGCAGTTCTTC. Amino acids: CASSQATGGVREQFF.

This clone has only one observation. The chain is built from TRBV2 and TRBJ2-5, with TRBD1 as a possible D gene (7 bases). Germline V CDR1 and CDR2: SNHLY, FYNNEI. CDR3 length: 17 residues. Between the trimmed V and J ends, which lost 4 bases and 1 base, there was a span of 19 bases. The CDR3 bases are TGTGCCAGCAGTGGAACAGGGGCCGGGAGCGGCCAAGAGACCCAGTACTTC. Its protein product is CASSGTGAGSGQETQYF.

The chain is built from TRBV4-3 and TRBJ2-1; possible D gene TRBD1, 5 bases. The CDR3 spans 12 residues. In germline, CDR1 is LGHNA, CDR2 YSLEER. V lost 3 bases, J lost 13 bases, and 13 bases lay in between. The CDR3 sequence is CASSHGQGAQFF. DNA for the CDR3: TGCGCCAGCAGCCACGGGCAGGGCGCCCAGTTCTTC.

This clone was observed a handful of times. The chain is built from TRBV5-4 and TRBJ1-4, with a weak D call TRBD1 (5 bases). The CDR3 runs 16 residues. V gave up 0 bases and J gave up 8 bases, with 17 bases separating them. Per germline, CDR1 SGHNT and CDR2 YYREEE (reference sequence). DNA for the CDR3: TGTGCCAGCAGCTTGGCTGGCACTTCTTCAGGGGAAAAACTGTTTTTT. Protein product: CASSLAGTSSGEKLFF.

The rearrangement links TRBV5-1 to TRBJ1-4; a weak D match, TRBD1 (5 bases). The CDR3 has 13 residues. Germline V gene sequence: CDR1 SGHRS, CDR2 YFSETQ. The V and J ends lost 4 bases and 7 bases respectively, with 11 bases between them. CDR3 nucleotide sequence: TGCGCCAGCAGCCTCGGGGGGATTGAAAAACTGTTTTTT. Translation: CASSLGGIEKLFF. Using reference TRBV5-1 and TRBJ1-4 for the parts outside the CDR3, the full variable domain is KAGVTQTPRYLIKTRGQQVTLSCSPISGHRSVSWYQQTPGQGLQFLFEYFSETQRNKGNFPGRFSGRQFSNSRSEMNVSTLELGDSALYLCASSLGGIEKLFFGSGTQLSVL.

The V call is TRBV7-2, the J call TRBJ2-6, with TRBD2 as a possible D gene (6 bases). CDR1 and CDR2 from the germline V gene are SGHTA and FQGNSA. V was trimmed by 5 bases and J by 12 bases, leaving 14 bases between them. The CDR3 has 13 residues. The CDR3 loop is CASSPLHSGVLTF. The CDR3 nucleotides are TGTGCCAGCAGCCCTCTACATAGCGGCGTCCTGACTTTC.

The chain has TRBV5-1 and TRBJ2-3; possible D gene TRBD1, 6 bases. The V gene's germline CDR1 is SGHRS and CDR2 YFSETQ. CDR3 size: 15 residues. Trimming removed 4 bases from V and 2 bases from J, with 14 bases in between. The DNA for the CDR3 is TGCGCCAGCAGCCTCAGGACAGCCGACACAGATACGCAGTATTTT. It is translated as CASSLRTADTDTQYF.

This rearrangement joins TRBV9 to TRBJ2-1, with D perhaps matching TRBD1 (7 bases). From germline, CDR1 is SGDLS and CDR2 YYNGEE. The CDR3 has 15 residues. V dropped 4 bases and J dropped 9 bases, with 20 bases sitting between them. Here the CDR3 reads CASSTQGGQSGEQFF. CDR3 DNA sequence: TGTGCCAGCAGCACCCAGGGGGGACAAAGCGGTGAGCAGTTCTTC.

The chain employs TRBV5-1 and TRBJ2-5; 10 nucleotides agree with TRBD1. Germline assignment: CDR1 SGHRS and CDR2 YFSETQ. This CDR3 is built from 15 residues. Trimming took 3 bases from V and 0 from J; bases not matched to a gene: 2. The CDR3 DNA follows: TGCGCCAGCAGCTGGGGACAGGGGAACCAAGAGACCCAGTACTTC. Residues: CASSWGQGNQETQYF.

A few counts support this clone. The V gene is TRBV10-3, the J gene TRBJ2-3, with 14 bases identical to TRBD2. This CDR3 is 16 amino acids long. Germline V CDR1 and CDR2: ENHRY, SYGVKD. V shed 8 bases, J shed 4 bases, and the junction held 8 bases outside the gene matches. The CDR3, as DNA: TGTGCCATCTCCGGGACTAGCGGGAGTTGGCCAGATACGCAGTATTTT. This gives the protein CAISGTSGSWPDTQYF.

The CDR3: CSVVQEAYNEQFF. In DNA form, the CDR3 reads TGCAGCGTTGTCCAGGAAGCCTACAATGAGCAGTTCTTC. The chain uses TRBV29-1 and TRBJ2-1; D call uncertain. V shed 4 bases and J shed 2 bases, with 9 bases lying between them. CDR3 length: 13 amino acids. Per the germline V gene, CDR1 is SQVTM and CDR2 is ANQGSEA.

The rearrangement joins TRBV7-3 to TRBJ2-1, with TRBD1 matching over 8 bases. The V and J ends lost 6 bases and 7 bases, in that order; junction bases with no gene match: 5. CDR1 SGHTA and CDR2 FQGTGA come from the germline V gene. The CDR3 spans 13 residues. The CDR3 DNA is TGTGCCAGCAGTCAGGGGGCGCAAAATGAGCAGTTCTTC. Its protein product is CASSQGAQNEQFF.

The chain uses TRBV28 and TRBJ2-2; 10 nucleotides match TRBD2. The CDR3 is 14 residues long. J lost 6 bases, V lost 6 bases, and 4 bases had no gene match. Germline V gene lookup returns CDR1 MDHEN and CDR2 SYDVKM. CDR3 amino acids: CASRIAGGSGELFF. The DNA of the CDR3 is TGTGCCAGCAGGATAGCGGGGGGATCCGGGGAGCTGTTTTTT.

The rearrangement links TRBV7-2 to TRBJ2-5; tentatively, D is TRBD2 (6 bases). Germline lookup yields CDR1 SGHTA and CDR2 FQGNSA. Trimming took 3 bases from V and 1 from J, leaving 9 bases between them. The CDR3 has 14 amino acids. The CDR3 coding sequence is TGTGCCAGCAGCTTGGTAGCGGCCCAAGAGACCCAGTACTTC. Encoded protein: CASSLVAAQETQYF.